These T cell receptor beta chains were read from a single sample in a study of T-cell memory formation after mild COVID-19. TCRdb reprocessed the 5' RACE reads via MiXCR and lists one record per CDR3 protein. The data show 150,000 to 200,000 distinct CDR3 sequences, with roughly 15% seen just once and about 14% held by the top ten. Sequencing was performed on PBMCs or a T cell subset sorted from them (not recorded which). Every receptor here comes from an adult woman who had mild COVID-19 (a few samples of this study predate the infection). Cell type and time point are not known. The CDR3 runs from the conserved cysteine through the conserved F or W. Each record gives: clone size, J gene, V gene, D gene, CDR3 DNA, CDR3 protein. D genes are given only for firm matches. The size field is filled for only some rows; it gives once, few, many or a size class.

abundance: few
j_gene: TRBJ2-7
v_gene: TRBV25-1
d_gene: .
CDR3nt: TGTGCCAGCAGTGAATTGGAGGGCTCCGGGGAGCAGTACTTC
CDR3aa: CASSELEGSGEQYF

abundance: .
j_gene: TRBJ2-1
v_gene: TRBV7-2
d_gene: .
CDR3nt: TGTGCCAGCAGCTTAGGCCAGACTAGTTTCTACAATGAGCAGTTCTTC
CDR3aa: CASSLGQTSFYNEQFF

abundance: few
j_gene: TRBJ2-1
v_gene: TRBV12-3/TRBV12-4
d_gene: .
CDR3nt: TGTGCCAGCAGTTTAGCGGCCCTGGGGTCTAATGAGCAGTTCTTC
CDR3aa: CASSLAALGSNEQFF

abundance: few
j_gene: TRBJ1-5
v_gene: TRBV15
d_gene: .
CDR3nt: TGTGCCACCAATAAGGGGATTGATTATAGCAATCAGCCCCAGCATTTT
CDR3aa: CATNKGIDYSNQPQHF

abundance: few
j_gene: TRBJ2-1
v_gene: TRBV12-3/TRBV12-4
d_gene: TRBD2
CDR3nt: TGTGCCACCAAAGGAGCGGGGGGAACCTACAATGAGCAGTTCTTC
CDR3aa: CATKGAGGTYNEQFF

abundance: few
j_gene: TRBJ1-1
v_gene: TRBV5-1
d_gene: .
CDR3nt: TGCGCCAGCAGCTTGGACGCGGCAGTCATGAACACTGAAGCTTTCTTT
CDR3aa: CASSLDAAVMNTEAFF

abundance: few
j_gene: TRBJ2-5
v_gene: TRBV9
d_gene: .
CDR3nt: TGTGCCAGCAGCGTAGGAGGGGGAGTACGGCAAGAGACCCAGTACTTC
CDR3aa: CASSVGGGVRQETQYF

abundance: .
j_gene: TRBJ2-2
v_gene: TRBV4-3
d_gene: TRBD1
CDR3nt: TGCGCCAGCAGCCAAGATCTTAGGGACAGGGTTTGGCCCGGGGAGCTGTTTTTT
CDR3aa: CASSQDLRDRVWPGELFF

abundance: few
j_gene: TRBJ2-1
v_gene: TRBV7-2
d_gene: TRBD2
CDR3nt: TGTGCCAGCAGCCTCGGGACTAGCGGGGGGCTGTCCTACAATGAGCAGTTCTTC
CDR3aa: CASSLGTSGGLSYNEQFF

abundance: .
j_gene: TRBJ1-1
v_gene: TRBV13
d_gene: .
CDR3nt: TGTGCCAGCAGCTTTCGGACAGCCTCCACTGAAGCTTTCTTT
CDR3aa: CASSFRTASTEAFF

abundance: .
j_gene: TRBJ2-3
v_gene: TRBV5-1
d_gene: .
CDR3nt: TGCGCCAGCAGCCCGGGGTGGGATACGCAGTATTTT
CDR3aa: CASSPGWDTQYF

abundance: many
j_gene: TRBJ2-5
v_gene: TRBV5-1
d_gene: .
CDR3nt: TGCGCCAGCAGCTTCGCACAAGAGACCCAGTACTTC
CDR3aa: CASSFAQETQYF

abundance: .
j_gene: TRBJ2-1
v_gene: TRBV7-8
d_gene: TRBD2
CDR3nt: TGTGCCAGCAGCCATCCAGCGCTTAGCGGGGGCCCGGCCGTCTACAATGAGCAGTTCTTC
CDR3aa: CASSHPALSGGPAVYNEQFF

abundance: .
j_gene: TRBJ2-2
v_gene: TRBV4-1
d_gene: .
CDR3nt: TGCGCCAGCAGCCAACACCCGACTGGCAGCAGCGGGGAGCTGTTTTTT
CDR3aa: CASSQHPTGSSGELFF

abundance: few
j_gene: TRBJ2-1
v_gene: TRBV6-2/TRBV6-3
d_gene: .
CDR3nt: TGTGCCACCCAAGGAGGACTTACATACAATGAGCAGTTCTTC
CDR3aa: CATQGGLTYNEQFF

abundance: few
j_gene: TRBJ2-7
v_gene: TRBV5-1
d_gene: TRBD1
CDR3nt: TGCGCCAGCAGCTTGGTCGGTCGGGACAGGGACTCCTACGAGCAGTACTTC
CDR3aa: CASSLVGRDRDSYEQYF

abundance: few
j_gene: TRBJ2-5
v_gene: TRBV9
d_gene: TRBD2
CDR3nt: TGTGCCAGCAGCGCCAGACTAGCGTCTTCGGAGACCCAGTACTTC
CDR3aa: CASSARLASSETQYF

abundance: many
j_gene: TRBJ2-1
v_gene: TRBV7-2
d_gene: TRBD2
CDR3nt: TGTGCCAGCAGCTCCCCTCCGGGACTAGTATTCAATGAGCAGTTCTTC
CDR3aa: CASSSPPGLVFNEQFF

abundance: .
j_gene: TRBJ2-7
v_gene: TRBV11-1
d_gene: TRBD1
CDR3nt: TGTGCCAGCAGCTTAGTGAGGGGGCCACACGAGCGGTACTTC
CDR3aa: CASSLVRGPHERYF

abundance: few
j_gene: TRBJ1-2
v_gene: TRBV5-1
d_gene: TRBD1
CDR3nt: TGCGCCAGCAGCGAAAGGACAGGGGTCCGGTATGGCTACACCTTC
CDR3aa: CASSERTGVRYGYTF

abundance: .
j_gene: TRBJ1-5
v_gene: TRBV4-1
d_gene: .
CDR3nt: TGCGCCAGCAGCCTCGGACGGCACAGCAATCAGCCCCAGCATTTT
CDR3aa: CASSLGRHSNQPQHF

abundance: many
j_gene: TRBJ2-3
v_gene: TRBV29-1
d_gene: TRBD1
CDR3nt: TGCAGCGCCACGACAGGGGTTACGACAGATACGCAGTATTTT
CDR3aa: CSATTGVTTDTQYF

abundance: .
j_gene: TRBJ2-3
v_gene: TRBV6-6
d_gene: TRBD2
CDR3nt: TGTGCCATCCGACTAGCGGGGGGCACAGATACGCAGTATTTT
CDR3aa: CAIRLAGGTDTQYF

abundance: few
j_gene: TRBJ2-3
v_gene: TRBV7-6
d_gene: .
CDR3nt: TGTGCCAGCAGCTTACCAATCAGGGAGGCCAATGGCGTAGGAGATACGCAGTATTTT
CDR3aa: CASSLPIREANGVGDTQYF

abundance: few
j_gene: TRBJ2-2
v_gene: TRBV12-3/TRBV12-4
d_gene: TRBD2
CDR3nt: TGTGCCAGCACCCCGGGAGGCGGGGAGCTGTTTTTT
CDR3aa: CASTPGGGELFF

abundance: few
j_gene: TRBJ1-2
v_gene: TRBV7-2
d_gene: TRBD1
CDR3nt: TGTGCCAGCAGCTCACTCGGACAGGGCTATGGCTACACCTTC
CDR3aa: CASSSLGQGYGYTF

abundance: few
j_gene: TRBJ2-1
v_gene: TRBV12-3/TRBV12-4
d_gene: TRBD2
CDR3nt: TGTGCCAGCACCCGGGGACTAGCGGTCAATGAGCAGTTCTTC
CDR3aa: CASTRGLAVNEQFF

abundance: .
j_gene: TRBJ2-2
v_gene: TRBV12-3/TRBV12-4
d_gene: .
CDR3nt: TGTGCCAGCAGTTCCCGGACTACAGGGTCCACCGGGGAGCTGTTTTTT
CDR3aa: CASSSRTTGSTGELFF

abundance: .
j_gene: TRBJ2-3
v_gene: TRBV12-3/TRBV12-4
d_gene: .
CDR3nt: TGTGCCAGCAGCTTAATGCTGATCGGTAGGGGCACAGATACGCAGTATTTT
CDR3aa: CASSLMLIGRGTDTQYF

abundance: .
j_gene: TRBJ2-7
v_gene: TRBV29-1
d_gene: .
CDR3nt: TGCAGCGTTGACAGGGGATACAACGAGCAGTACTTC
CDR3aa: CSVDRGYNEQYF

abundance: few
j_gene: TRBJ1-1
v_gene: TRBV29-1
d_gene: .
CDR3nt: TGCAGCGTTGAACAGGCCTTTGGTGAAGCTTTCTTT
CDR3aa: CSVEQAFGEAFF

abundance: .
j_gene: TRBJ2-3
v_gene: TRBV24-1
d_gene: .
CDR3nt: TGTGCCACCAGTGGCCTTCCGAGGGATACGCAGTATTTT
CDR3aa: CATSGLPRDTQYF

abundance: .
j_gene: TRBJ1-2
v_gene: TRBV4-3
d_gene: .
CDR3nt: TGCGCCAGCAGCGATACGCCGACAAGTTCAGACTATGGCTACACCTTC
CDR3aa: CASSDTPTSSDYGYTF

abundance: few
j_gene: TRBJ2-1
v_gene: TRBV6-2/TRBV6-3
d_gene: TRBD2
CDR3nt: TGTGCCAGCAGTTACCTAGCGGGAGGGCCAATCAATGAGCAGTTCTTC
CDR3aa: CASSYLAGGPINEQFF

abundance: once
j_gene: TRBJ2-7
v_gene: TRBV9
d_gene: TRBD1
CDR3nt: TGTGCCAGCAGCGTGGGGACAGCCCCTGGGTACGAGCAGTACTTC
CDR3aa: CASSVGTAPGYEQYF

abundance: .
j_gene: TRBJ1-6
v_gene: TRBV5-1
d_gene: .
CDR3nt: TGCGCCAGCAGCTTGGCCGGTCCTTATTCACCCCTCCACTTT
CDR3aa: CASSLAGPYSPLHF

abundance: .
j_gene: TRBJ2-2
v_gene: TRBV29-1
d_gene: TRBD1
CDR3nt: TGCACGTCCCTCGTGGGACAGTGGGATCCCGGGGAGCTGTTTTTT
CDR3aa: CTSLVGQWDPGELFF

abundance: few
j_gene: TRBJ2-5
v_gene: TRBV2
d_gene: TRBD1
CDR3nt: TGTGCCAGCAGTGACGGGACAGGGGGTTGGGAGACCCAGTACTTC
CDR3aa: CASSDGTGGWETQYF

abundance: .
j_gene: TRBJ2-1
v_gene: TRBV18
d_gene: .
CDR3nt: TGTGCCAGCTCACCCCAGCCCCAAGACATGTATCATGAGCAGTTCTTC
CDR3aa: CASSPQPQDMYHEQFF

abundance: few
j_gene: TRBJ1-6
v_gene: TRBV4-3
d_gene: TRBD1
CDR3nt: TGCGCCAGCAGCCAATCCGGGACAGGGTCAGGTTCACCCCTCCACTTT
CDR3aa: CASSQSGTGSGSPLHF

abundance: .
j_gene: TRBJ2-3
v_gene: TRBV12-3/TRBV12-4
d_gene: TRBD1
CDR3nt: TGTGCCAGCACCCGGGACAGGGTCACAGATACGCAGTATTTT
CDR3aa: CASTRDRVTDTQYF

abundance: .
j_gene: TRBJ2-6
v_gene: TRBV24-1
d_gene: .
CDR3nt: TGTGCCACCAGTGATAGGGTTTGGACCAACGTCCTGACTTTC
CDR3aa: CATSDRVWTNVLTF

abundance: few
j_gene: TRBJ2-2
v_gene: TRBV7-9
d_gene: .
CDR3nt: TGTGCCAGCAGCTTAGTAGGGCCAGTTACCGGGGAGCTGTTTTTT
CDR3aa: CASSLVGPVTGELFF